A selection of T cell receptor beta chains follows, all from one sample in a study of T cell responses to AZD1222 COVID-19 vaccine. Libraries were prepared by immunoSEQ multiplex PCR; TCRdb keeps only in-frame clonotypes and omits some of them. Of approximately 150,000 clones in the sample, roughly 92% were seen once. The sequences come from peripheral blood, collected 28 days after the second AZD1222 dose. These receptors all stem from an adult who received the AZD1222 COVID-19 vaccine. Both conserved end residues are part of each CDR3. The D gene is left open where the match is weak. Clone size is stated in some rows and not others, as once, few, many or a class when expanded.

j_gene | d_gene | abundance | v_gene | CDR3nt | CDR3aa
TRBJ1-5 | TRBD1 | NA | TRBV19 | TGTGCCAGCAGGCTCGTGAGGGGGCTTGGTGATCAGCCCCAGCATTTT | CASRLVRGLGDQPQHF
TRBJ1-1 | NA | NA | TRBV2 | TGTGCCAGCAGTGTCATGGGGCCTTTGGGGGTCTTT | CASSVMGPLGVF
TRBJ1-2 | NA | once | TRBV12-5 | TGTGCTAGTGGTTTGGTGGGCAGGGGCTTTGGCTACACCTTC | CASGLVGRGFGYTF
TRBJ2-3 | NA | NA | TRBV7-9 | TGTGCCAGCAGCCCCCCAGGTACGGATACGCAGTATTTT | CASSPPGTDTQYF
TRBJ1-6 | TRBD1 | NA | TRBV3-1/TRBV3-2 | TGTGCCAGCAGCCAAGCCCCCCCCGGGACAGGGTTCTCACCCCTCCACTTT | CASSQAPPGTGFSPLHF
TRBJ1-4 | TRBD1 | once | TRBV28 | TGTGCCAGCAGATCCCGACAGGGCGGTGAAAAACTGTTTTTT | CASRSRQGGEKLFF
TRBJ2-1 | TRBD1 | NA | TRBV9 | TGTGCCAGCAGCGTAGGTGGGAGCAGGGGGATTGGGGAGCAGTTCTTC | CASSVGGSRGIGEQFF
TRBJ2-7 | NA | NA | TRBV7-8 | TGTGCCAGCAGCTTAGAGGTCGGGTACGAGCAGTACTTC | CASSLEVGYEQYF
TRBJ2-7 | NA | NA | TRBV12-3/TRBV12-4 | TGTGCCAGCAGCAACCAGGGGCAAAGGGAGCAGTACTTC | CASSNQGQREQYF
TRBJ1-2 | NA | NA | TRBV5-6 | TGTGCCAGCACTCCCCCGGGCGCCGGAGACTATGGCTACACCTTC | CASTPPGAGDYGYTF
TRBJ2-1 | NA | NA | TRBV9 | TGTGCCAGCAGCTTCTCAGCGGGCGCTTCCTACAATGAGCAGTTCTTC | CASSFSAGASYNEQFF
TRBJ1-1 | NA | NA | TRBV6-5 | TGTGCCAGCAGTTACTATCTGACACAACCGAACACTGAAGCTTTCTTT | CASSYYLTQPNTEAFF
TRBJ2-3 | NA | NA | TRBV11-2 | TGTGCCAGCAGCTTTGGACTGGCAGAGACAGATACGCAGTATTTT | CASSFGLAETDTQYF
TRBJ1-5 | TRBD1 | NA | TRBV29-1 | TGCAGCGTTGTTGTCGGACAGGGACAGCCCCAGCATTTT | CSVVVGQGQPQHF
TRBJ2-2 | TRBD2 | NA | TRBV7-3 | TGTGCCAGCAGCCGTGAACTAGCGGCAACCGGGGAGCTGTTTTTT | CASSRELAATGELFF
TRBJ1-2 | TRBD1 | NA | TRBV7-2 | TGTGCCAGCAGCTTAGCCGGGACAGGGGGCGGCTACACCTTC | CASSLAGTGGGYTF
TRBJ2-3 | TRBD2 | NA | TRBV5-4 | TGTGCCAGCAGCCCCGGGGGGGGGCGGGCTCGCACAGATACGCAGTATTTT | CASSPGGGRARTDTQYF
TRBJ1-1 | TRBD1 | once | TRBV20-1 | TGCAGTGCTAGTCTCACAGGGGCGTCCCCTGAAGCTTTCTTT | CSASLTGASPEAFF
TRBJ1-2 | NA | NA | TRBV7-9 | TGTGCCGGCCTAAAGGGCGTGGATGGCTACACCTTC | CAGLKGVDGYTF
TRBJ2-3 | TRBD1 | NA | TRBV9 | TGTGCCAGCAGCGTAGTGGGATTAGACAGGGGTGGCACAGATACGCAGTATTTT | CASSVVGLDRGGTDTQYF
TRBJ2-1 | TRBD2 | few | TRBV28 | TGTGCCAGCAGTTTCACCCCGGGGGGGAGGGTACGCGATGAGCAGTTCTTC | CASSFTPGGRVRDEQFF
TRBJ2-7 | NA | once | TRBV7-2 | TGTGCCAGCAGCTTAGAGGGCGGAACGAGCTCCTACGAGCAGTACTTC | CASSLEGGTSSYEQYF
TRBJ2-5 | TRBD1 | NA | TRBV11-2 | TGTGCCAGCAGCTTCTCGGGACAGGGGCGAGAGACCCAGTACTTC | CASSFSGQGRETQYF
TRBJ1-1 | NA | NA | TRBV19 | TGTGCCAGTACCCCAGGGACAGAAGCTTTCTTT | CASTPGTEAFF
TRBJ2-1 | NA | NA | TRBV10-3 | TGTGCCATCAGTGAGTCTAAAGGAGGACGGGAGCGGTTCTTC | CAISESKGGRERFF
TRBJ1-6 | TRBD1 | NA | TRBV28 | TGTGCCAGCAGTCTTGACAGGGGGCTTAATTCACCCCTCCACTTT | CASSLDRGLNSPLHF
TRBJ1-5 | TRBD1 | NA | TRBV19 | TGTGCCGGGAGACAGGGGAATCAGCCCCAGCATTTT | CAGRQGNQPQHF
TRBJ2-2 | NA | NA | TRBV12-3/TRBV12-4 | TGTGCCAGCAGTCCACAGTCCACCGGGGAGCTGTTTTTT | CASSPQSTGELFF
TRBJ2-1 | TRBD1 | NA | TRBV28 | TGTGCCAGCAGTGGGGGGGGACAGGGTAGGTACAATGAGCAGTTCTTC | CASSGGGQGRYNEQFF
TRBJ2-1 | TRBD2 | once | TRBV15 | TGTGCCACCAGGTTCAGCGGGAGTGGAAATGAGCAGTTCTTC | CATRFSGSGNEQFF
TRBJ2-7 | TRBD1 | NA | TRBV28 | TGTGCCAGCAGTATACACCCGACAGGGCAGGTGCAGTACTTC | CASSIHPTGQVQYF
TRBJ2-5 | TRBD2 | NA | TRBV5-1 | TGCGCCAGCAGCTACGGGACTAGCGGAACCGCTGGGGGAGAGACCCAGTACTTC | CASSYGTSGTAGGETQYF
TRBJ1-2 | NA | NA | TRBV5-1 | TGCGCCAGCAGCTTGGTATTTGGGGGAAACTATGGCTACACCTTC | CASSLVFGGNYGYTF
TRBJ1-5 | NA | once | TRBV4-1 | TGCGCCAGCAGCCAAACCTGGGCACTCCCGGCGGGGTGGTTTCAGCCCCAGCATTTT | CASSQTWALPAGWFQPQHF
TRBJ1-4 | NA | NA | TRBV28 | TGTGCCAGCAATTCGGGGCAGACGTACGAAAAACTGTTTTTT | CASNSGQTYEKLFF
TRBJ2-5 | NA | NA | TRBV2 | TGTGCCAGCAATGAGGGGGATCAGATCCAAGAGACCCAGTACTTC | CASNEGDQIQETQYF
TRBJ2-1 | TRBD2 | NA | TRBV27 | TGTGCCAGCAGTGACCAGGGAGGGTACAATGAGCAGTTCTTC | CASSDQGGYNEQFF
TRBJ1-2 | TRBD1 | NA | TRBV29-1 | TGCAGCGTTGAAGGACAGGGAAATGGCTACACCTTC | CSVEGQGNGYTF
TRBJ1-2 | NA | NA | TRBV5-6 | TGTGCCAGCAGCTTGGGACAGCCTATTGCCTATGGCTACACCTTC | CASSLGQPIAYGYTF
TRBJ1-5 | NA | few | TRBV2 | TGTGCCAGCAGTTCCCTCAGGGAGCAGCCCCAGCATTTT | CASSSLREQPQHF
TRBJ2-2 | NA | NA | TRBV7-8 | TGTGCCGGGGGACCGAACACCGGGGAGCTGTTTTTT | CAGGPNTGELFF
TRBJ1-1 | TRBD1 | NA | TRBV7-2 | TGTGCCAGCAGCCCGGACAGGGGGATTGGTGAAGCTTTCTTT | CASSPDRGIGEAFF
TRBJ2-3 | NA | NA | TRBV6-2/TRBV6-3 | TGTGCCAGCAGTTATAAAGTCACAGATACGCAGTATTTT | CASSYKVTDTQYF
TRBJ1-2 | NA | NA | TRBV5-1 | TGCGCCAGCAGCTTGGACCGGTACGGCTACACCTTC | CASSLDRYGYTF
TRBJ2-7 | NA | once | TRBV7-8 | TGTGCCAGCAGCCCGTTTGAGGGCAGCTCCTACGAGCAGTACTTC | CASSPFEGSSYEQYF
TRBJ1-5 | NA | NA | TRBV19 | TGTGCCAGTAGTGTAGGCGGGAGTCGGGGGAACAAGGAGCCCCAGCATTTT | CASSVGGSRGNKEPQHF
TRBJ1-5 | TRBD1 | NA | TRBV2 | TGTGCCAGCAACCCGGGACAGGGGGGTCAGCCCCAGCATTTT | CASNPGQGGQPQHF
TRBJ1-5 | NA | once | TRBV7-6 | TGTGCTCCTTGCCGAGGGGATTATAGCAATCAGCCCCAGCATTTT | CAPCRGDYSNQPQHF
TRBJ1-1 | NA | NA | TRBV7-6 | TGTGCCAGCAGCTCCACGGGGGGGTTGAACACTGAAGCTTTCTTT | CASSSTGGLNTEAFF
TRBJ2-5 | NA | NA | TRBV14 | TGTGCCAGCAGCCCAACTAGAGGGCTCCAAGAGACCCAGTACTTC | CASSPTRGLQETQYF
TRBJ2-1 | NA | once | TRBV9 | TGTGCCAGCAGCGTAGGGGCACTGTCCTACAATGAGCAGTTCTTC | CASSVGALSYNEQFF
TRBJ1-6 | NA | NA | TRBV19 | TGTGCCAGTAGTATGTTACCGAGCTCCTATAATTCACCCCTCCACTTT | CASSMLPSSYNSPLHF
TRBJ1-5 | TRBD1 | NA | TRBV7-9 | TGTGCCAGCAGCTCAGACAGGGTGGATCAGCCCCAGCATTTT | CASSSDRVDQPQHF